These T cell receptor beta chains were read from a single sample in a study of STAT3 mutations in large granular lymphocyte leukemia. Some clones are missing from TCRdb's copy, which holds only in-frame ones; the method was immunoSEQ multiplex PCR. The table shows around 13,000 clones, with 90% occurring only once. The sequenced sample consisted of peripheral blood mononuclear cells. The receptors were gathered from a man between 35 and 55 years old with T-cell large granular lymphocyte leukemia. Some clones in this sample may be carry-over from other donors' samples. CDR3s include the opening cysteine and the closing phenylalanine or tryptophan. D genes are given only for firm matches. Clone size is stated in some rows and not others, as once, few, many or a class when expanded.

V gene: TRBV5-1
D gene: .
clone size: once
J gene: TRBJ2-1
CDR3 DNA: TGCGCCAGCAGCTTTGGGGCGAGGGGGTACAATGAGCAGTTCTTC
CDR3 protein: CASSFGARGYNEQFF

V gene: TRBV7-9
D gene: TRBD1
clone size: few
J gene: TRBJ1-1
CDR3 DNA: TGTGCCAGCAGCTTCACAGGGGACACTGAAGCTTTCTTT
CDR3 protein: CASSFTGDTEAFF

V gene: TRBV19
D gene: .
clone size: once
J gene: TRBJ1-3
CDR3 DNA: TGTGCCAGTAGAGGGGTCGGAAACACCATATATTTT
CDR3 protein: CASRGVGNTIYF

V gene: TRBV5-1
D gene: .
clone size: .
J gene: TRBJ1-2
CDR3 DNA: TGCGCCAGCAGCTTGGATGGGGGGCTGGGTAACTATGGCTACACCTTC
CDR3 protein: CASSLDGGLGNYGYTF

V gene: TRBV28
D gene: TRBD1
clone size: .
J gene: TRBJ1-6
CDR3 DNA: TGTGCCACCATGGGACAGGGGATGTATAATTCACCCCTCCACTTT
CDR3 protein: CATMGQGMYNSPLHF

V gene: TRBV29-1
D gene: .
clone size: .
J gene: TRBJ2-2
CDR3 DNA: TGCAGCGTTGATGGTCAGGGTAACACCGGGGAGCTGTTTTTT
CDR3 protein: CSVDGQGNTGELFF

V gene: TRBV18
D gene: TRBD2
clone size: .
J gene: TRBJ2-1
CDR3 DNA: TGTGCCAGCTCACTTACTAGCGGGGGCTTAACCTACAATGAGCAGTTCTTC
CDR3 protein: CASSLTSGGLTYNEQFF

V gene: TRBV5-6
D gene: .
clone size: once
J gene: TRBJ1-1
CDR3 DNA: TGTGCCAGCAGCTTCCCGGGCTCGAACACTGAAGCTTTCTTT
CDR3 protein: CASSFPGSNTEAFF

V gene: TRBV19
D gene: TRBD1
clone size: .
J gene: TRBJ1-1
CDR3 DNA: TGTGCCAGTAGTATAGTGGGACAGGGGGCGCCTACCGCTGAAGCTTTCTTT
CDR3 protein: CASSIVGQGAPTAEAFF

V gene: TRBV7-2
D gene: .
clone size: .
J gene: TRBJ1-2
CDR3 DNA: TGTGCCAGCAGTAGGCTCGGGTATGGCTACACCTTC
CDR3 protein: CASSRLGYGYTF

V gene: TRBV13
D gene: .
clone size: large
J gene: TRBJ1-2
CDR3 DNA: TGTGCCAGCAGCCCCCCCAGGTACTATGGCTACACCTTC
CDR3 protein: CASSPPRYYGYTF

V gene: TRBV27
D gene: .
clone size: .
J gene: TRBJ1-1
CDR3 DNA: TGTGCCAGCAGTCCCCACGCCGGAAACACTGAAGCTTTCTTT
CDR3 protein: CASSPHAGNTEAFF

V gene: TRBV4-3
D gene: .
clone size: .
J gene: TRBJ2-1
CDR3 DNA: TGCGCCAGCAGCCAAGATGGTGGTAGTTTCAATGAGCAGTTCTTC
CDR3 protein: CASSQDGGSFNEQFF

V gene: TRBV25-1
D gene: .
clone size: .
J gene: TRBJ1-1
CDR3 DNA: TGTGCCAGCACCTTAGCTGGGGCCCAGGGCACTGAAGCTTTCTTT
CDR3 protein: CASTLAGAQGTEAFF

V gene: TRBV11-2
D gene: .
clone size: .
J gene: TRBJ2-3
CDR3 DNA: TGTGCCAGCAGCTGGGAGTCCTCACATACGCAGTATTTT
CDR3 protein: CASSWESSHTQYF

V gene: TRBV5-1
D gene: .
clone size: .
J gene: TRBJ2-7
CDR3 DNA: TGCGCCAGCAGCTTGAAACAACGGGAAGGGGAGCAGTACTTC
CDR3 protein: CASSLKQREGEQYF

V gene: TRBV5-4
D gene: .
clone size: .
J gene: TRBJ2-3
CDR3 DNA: TGTGCCAGCAGCTTGAGGACAGCTACAAATACGCAGTATTTT
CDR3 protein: CASSLRTATNTQYF

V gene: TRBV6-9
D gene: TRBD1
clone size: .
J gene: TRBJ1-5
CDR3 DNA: TGTGCCAACCTCCCCCTACTAAGGGACAGGGGGTCGGAGCAGCCCCAGCATTTT
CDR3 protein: CANLPLLRDRGSEQPQHF

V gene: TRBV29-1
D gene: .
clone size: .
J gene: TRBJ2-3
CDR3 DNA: TGCAGCGTTCGGAGGGCTAATACGGCAGATACGCAGTATTTT
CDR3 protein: CSVRRANTADTQYF

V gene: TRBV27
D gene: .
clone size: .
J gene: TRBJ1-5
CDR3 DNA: TGTGCCAGCAGTGATAGGGGTGCGGTCCAGCCCCAGCATTTT
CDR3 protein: CASSDRGAVQPQHF

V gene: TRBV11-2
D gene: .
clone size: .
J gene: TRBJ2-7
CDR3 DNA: TGTGCCAGCAGCTTAGACCCAGTCGGCGAGCAGTACTTC
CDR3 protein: CASSLDPVGEQYF

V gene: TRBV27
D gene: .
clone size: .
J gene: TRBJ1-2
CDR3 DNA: TGTGCCAGCAGTTTATTAGGGCAGAGGTGGTACTTC
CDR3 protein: CASSLLGQRWYF

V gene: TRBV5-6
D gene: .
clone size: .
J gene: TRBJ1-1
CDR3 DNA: TGTGCCAGCAGCTTAAGGGGGAGGAACACTGAAGCTTTCTTT
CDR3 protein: CASSLRGRNTEAFF

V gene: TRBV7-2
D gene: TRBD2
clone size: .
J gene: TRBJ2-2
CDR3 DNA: TGTGCCAGCAGCTCGTCGACTAGCGGGGCCACCGGGGAGCTGTTTTTT
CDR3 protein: CASSSSTSGATGELFF

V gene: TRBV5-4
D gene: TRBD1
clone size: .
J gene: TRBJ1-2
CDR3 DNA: TGTGCCAGCAGAGATCCCGGACAGGGTGTCTATGGCTACACCTTC
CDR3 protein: CASRDPGQGVYGYTF

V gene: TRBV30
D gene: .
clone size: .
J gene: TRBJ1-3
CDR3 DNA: TGTGCCTGGAGTGTCGCAGGGTTAAGAAACACCATATATTTT
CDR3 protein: CAWSVAGLRNTIYF

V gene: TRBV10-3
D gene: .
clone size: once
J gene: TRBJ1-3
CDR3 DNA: TGTGCCATCAGGGGCTCTGGAAACACCATATATTTT
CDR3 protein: CAIRGSGNTIYF

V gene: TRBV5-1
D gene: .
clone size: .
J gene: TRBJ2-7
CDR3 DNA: TGCGCCAGCAGCTTGGACACCCTCTACGAGCAGTACTTC
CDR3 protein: CASSLDTLYEQYF

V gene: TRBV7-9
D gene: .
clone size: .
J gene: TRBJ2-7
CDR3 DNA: TGTGCCAGCAGCCTACCTCCCGGACACCCCTACGAGCAGTACTTC
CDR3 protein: CASSLPPGHPYEQYF

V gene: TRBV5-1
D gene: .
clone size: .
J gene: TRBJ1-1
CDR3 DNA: TGCGCCAGCAGCCCCGAAAATAGGTGGACTGAAGCTTTCTTT
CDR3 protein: CASSPENRWTEAFF

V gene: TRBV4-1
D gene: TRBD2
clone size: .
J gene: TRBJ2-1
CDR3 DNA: TGCGCCAGCAGCCAAGAACCTAGCGGGGGGCTCAATGAGCAGTTCTTC
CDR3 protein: CASSQEPSGGLNEQFF

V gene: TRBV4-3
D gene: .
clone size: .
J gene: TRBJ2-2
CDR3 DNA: TGCGCCAGCAGCCACCTAGGAGGAGGGGATACCGGGGAGCTGTTTTTT
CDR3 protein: CASSHLGGGDTGELFF

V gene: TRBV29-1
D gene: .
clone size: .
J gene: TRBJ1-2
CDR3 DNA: TGCAGCGTTGAAGATCCTAAGACAGGCTGGACCTTC
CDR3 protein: CSVEDPKTGWTF

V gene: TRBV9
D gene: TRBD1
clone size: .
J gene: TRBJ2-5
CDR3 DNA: TGTGCCAGCAGCGCCACCTCCGGGACAGGGGGAAAGGAGACCCAGTACTTC
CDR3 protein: CASSATSGTGGKETQYF

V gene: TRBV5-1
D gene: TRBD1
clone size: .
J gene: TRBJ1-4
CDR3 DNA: TGCGCCAGCAGCTTGGCCAGGGGGGAACTGTTTTTT
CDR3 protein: CASSLARGELFF

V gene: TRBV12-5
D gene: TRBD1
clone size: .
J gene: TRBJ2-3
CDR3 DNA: TGTGCTAGTGGTTTGACAGGGGGCAACACAGATACGCAGTATTTT
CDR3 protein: CASGLTGGNTDTQYF

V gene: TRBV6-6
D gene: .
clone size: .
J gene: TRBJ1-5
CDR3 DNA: TGTGCCAGCAGTGGAGGTAGTAATCAGCCCCAGCATTTT
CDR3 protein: CASSGGSNQPQHF

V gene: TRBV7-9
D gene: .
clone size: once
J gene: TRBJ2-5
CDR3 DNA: TGTGCCAGCAGCTTCGTTTCAGGGGCGGAGACCCAGTACTTC
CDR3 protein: CASSFVSGAETQYF

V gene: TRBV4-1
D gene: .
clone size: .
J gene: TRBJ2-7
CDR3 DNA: TGCGCCAGCAGCCAAGTGTTGGGCAGCTACGAGCAGTACTTC
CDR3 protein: CASSQVLGSYEQYF

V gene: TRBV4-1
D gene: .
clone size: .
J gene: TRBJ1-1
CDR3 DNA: TGCGCCAGCCAGGACAGCACTACAAACACTGAAGCTTTCTTT
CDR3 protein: CASQDSTTNTEAFF

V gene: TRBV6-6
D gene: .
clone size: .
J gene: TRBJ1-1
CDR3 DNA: TGTGCCAGCAGTCCCCAGGGGTACACTGAAGCTTTCTTT
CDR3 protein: CASSPQGYTEAFF

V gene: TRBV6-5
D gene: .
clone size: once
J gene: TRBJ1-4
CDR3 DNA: TGTGCCAGCAGTTACCAAAGGGACCTCAATGAAAAACTGTTTTTT
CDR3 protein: CASSYQRDLNEKLFF

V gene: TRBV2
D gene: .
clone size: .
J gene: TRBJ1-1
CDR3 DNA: TGTGCCAGCAAAGTCCCTTCGGCGGTTGAAGCTTTCTTT
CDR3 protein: CASKVPSAVEAFF

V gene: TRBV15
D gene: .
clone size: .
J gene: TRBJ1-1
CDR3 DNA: TGTGCCACCAGCGAAGAGGGGAACACTGAAGCTTTCTTT
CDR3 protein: CATSEEGNTEAFF

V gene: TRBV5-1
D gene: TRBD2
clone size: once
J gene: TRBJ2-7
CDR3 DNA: TGCGCCAGCAGCCGGGACTATCCCTCCTACGAGCAGTACTTC
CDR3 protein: CASSRDYPSYEQYF

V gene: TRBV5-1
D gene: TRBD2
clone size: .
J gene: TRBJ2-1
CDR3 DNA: TGCGCCAGCAGCCGCGGGGGGCTCCGCCCCTTCTTC
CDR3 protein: CASSRGGLRPFF

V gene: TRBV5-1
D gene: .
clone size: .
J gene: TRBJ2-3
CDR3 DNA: TGCGCCAGCAGCTTGGGACAGGGAGGGGATACGCAGTATTTT
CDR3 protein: CASSLGQGGDTQYF

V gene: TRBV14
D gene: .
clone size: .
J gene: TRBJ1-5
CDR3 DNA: TGTGCCAGCAGCCAAGGGACCCCTAATCAGCCCCAGCATTTT
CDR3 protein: CASSQGTPNQPQHF

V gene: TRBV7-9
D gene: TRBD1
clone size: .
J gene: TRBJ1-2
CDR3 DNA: TGTGCCAGCAGCAAGGGGGCAGGGGGCGACTATGGCTACACCTTC
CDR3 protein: CASSKGAGGDYGYTF

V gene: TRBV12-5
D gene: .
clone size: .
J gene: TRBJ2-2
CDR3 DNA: TGTGCTAGTGGTACACTCACCGGGGAGCTGTTTTTT
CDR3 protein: CASGTLTGELFF

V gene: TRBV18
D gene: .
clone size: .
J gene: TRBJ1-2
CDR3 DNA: TGTGCCAGCTCACCACCGGCAGGCTATGGCTACACCTTC
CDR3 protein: CASSPPAGYGYTF